Below, 27 T cell receptor beta chains from the same sample are listed, as sequenced in a study of T-cell memory formation after mild COVID-19. MiXCR was run by TCRdb on the 5' RACE reads, yielding one entry per CDR3 protein. The profile shows about 500,000 distinct CDR3 sequences, around 21% of them singletons. The sequencing sample was made of PBMCs or a T cell subset sorted from them (not recorded which). The receptor set was obtained from an adult woman who had mild COVID-19 (a few samples of this study predate the infection). Cell type and time point are not known.

The rearrangement joins TRBV24-1 to TRBJ1-2; the D gene is possibly TRBD1 (6 bases). CDR1 KGHDR and CDR2 SFDVKD come from the germline V gene. V was shortened by 4 bases and J by 8 bases, with 13 bases between the two germline ends. The CDR3 loop spans 13 amino acids. For the CDR3, the DNA is TGTGCCACCAGTGAACTACAGGGACGGGGCTACACCTTC. It is translated as CATSELQGRGYTF.

The V and J genes are TRBV29-1 and TRBJ1-1; 9 bases map to TRBD1. Germline trimming cut 6 bases from V and 0 bases from J; bases unmatched to any gene: 11. Germline CDR1 and CDR2: SQVTM and ANQGSEA. CDR3 length equals 16 residues. The CDR3 DNA reads as TGCAGCGTAAGCATCACGGGACAGGGTTTGAACACTGAAGCTTTCTTT. The encoded protein is CSVSITGQGLNTEAFF.

The chain is built from TRBV7-2 and TRBJ2-2; D unresolved. V was shortened by 3 bases and J by 7 bases, with 9 bases between the two germline ends. The germline gives CDR1 SGHTA, CDR2 FQGNSA. The CDR3 is 13 amino acids. For the CDR3, the DNA is TGTGCCAGCAGCTTTATCCTCGGCGGGGAGCTGTTTTTT. Its protein is CASSFILGGELFF.

This clonotype occurred many times. This chain connects TRBV18 to TRBJ2-5; 10 nucleotides match TRBD1. Germline V gene sequence: CDR1 KGHSH, CDR2 LQKENI. V gave up 3 bases and J gave up 5 bases; unmatched junction bases: 0. This CDR3 is 13 amino acids long. CDR3 in DNA: TGTGCCAGCTCACCGGGACAGGGGGAGACCCAGTACTTC. This gives the protein CASSPGQGETQYF.

This clonotype was recorded a few times. The chain employs TRBV3-1 and TRBJ1-1; 8 bases are shared with TRBD1. The CDR3 covers 11 residues. Germline V lookup: CDR1 LGHDT, CDR2 YNNKEL (reference sequence). The trim removed 8 bases at V and 6 bases at J, leaving 2 bases unmatched. The CDR3 reads CASSQGAEAFF. In nucleotides, the CDR3 is TGTGCCAGCTCACAGGGGGCTGAAGCTTTCTTT.

The rearrangement joins TRBV7-6 to TRBJ2-1; 9 nucleotides match TRBD2. Germline CDR1 reads SGHVS; CDR2 reads FNYEAQ. This CDR3 has 16 amino acids. The trim removed 4 bases at V and 5 bases at J, leaving 9 bases unmatched. CDR3 DNA: TGTGCCAGCAGCTCGGCTAAGCGGGAGGCCCACAATGAGCAGTTCTTC. Its translation: CASSSAKREAHNEQFF. The full variable domain, in which reference TRBV7-6 and TRBJ2-1 provide the parts outside the CDR3, is GAGVSQSPRYKVTKRGQDVALRCDPISGHVSLYWYRQALGQGPEFLTYFNYEAQQDKSGLPNDRFSAERPEGSISTLTIQRTEQRDSAMYRCASSSAKREAHNEQFFGPGTRLTVL.

This sequence joins TRBV7-9 and TRBJ2-7; unclear D gene. The germline V gene encodes CDR1 SEHNR and CDR2 FQNEAQ (reference sequence). The CDR3 runs to 11 residues. Between the trimmed V and J ends, which lost 5 bases and 5 bases, there was a span of 7 bases. In DNA, the CDR3 is TGTGCCAGCAGCCTATCCGACGAGCAGTACTTC. Translating gives CASSLSDEQYF.

This clonotype has more than one count but fewer than ten. V gene TRBV27 combines with J gene TRBJ1-1, with D unresolved. The CDR3 sequence is 13 residues long. V dropped 8 bases and J dropped 5 bases, with 15 bases sitting between them. Germline CDR1 MNHEY, CDR2 SMNVEV (reference sequence). CDR3 region: CASHLRWGTEAFF. The CDR3 DNA follows: TGTGCCAGCCACCTAAGATGGGGTACTGAAGCTTTCTTT.

This clonotype was observed a few times. The rearrangement joins TRBV5-1 to TRBJ2-2, with D perhaps TRBD2 (6 bases). CDR3 size: 15 residues. Between the trimmed V and J ends, which lost 5 bases and 0 bases, there was a span of 11 bases. Germline V lookup: CDR1 SGHRS, CDR2 YFSETQ. CDR3 sequence (DNA): TGCGCCAGCAGGGAAACTAGCACGAACACCGGGGAGCTGTTTTTT. Its translation: CASRETSTNTGELFF.

This clonotype was counted between two and nine times. V and J are TRBV5-1 and TRBJ2-5; TRBD2 matches at 15 bases. The CDR3 spans 19 residues. The germline gives CDR1 SGHRS, CDR2 YFSETQ. J was trimmed by 2 bases and V by 4 bases; bases with no gene match: 12. Here the CDR3 reads CASSPGWTSGGAFQETQYF. Written as DNA, the CDR3 is TGCGCCAGCAGCCCGGGATGGACTAGCGGGGGGGCCTTTCAAGAGACCCAGTACTTC. Drawing the rest from reference TRBV5-1 and TRBJ2-5, the complete variable domain is KAGVTQTPRYLIKTRGQQVTLSCSPISGHRSVSWYQQTPGQGLQFLFEYFSETQRNKGNFPGRFSGRQFSNSRSEMNVSTLELGDSALYLCASSPGWTSGGAFQETQYFGPGTRLLVL.

The sample holds a few counts of this clonotype. The V gene is TRBV5-6, the J gene TRBJ2-6, with D possibly being TRBD2 (5 bases). In germline, CDR1 is SGHDT, CDR2 YYEEEE. The CDR3 contains 18 residues. The V and J ends lost 1 base and 4 bases respectively, with 18 bases between them. The DNA of the CDR3 is TGTGCCAGCAGCTTGTTTGAGGGCTTTTTTGCGGGGGCCAACGTCCTGACTTTC. It is translated as CASSLFEGFFAGANVLTF.

This clonotype showed up just a few times. This rearrangement joins TRBV5-1 to TRBJ2-2, with D possibly TRBD2 on 5 matching bases. V lost 2 bases and J 6 bases, leaving 14 bases between the germline ends. Germline V gene sequence: CDR1 SGHRS, CDR2 YFSETQ. This CDR3 has 15 amino acids. CDR3 coding DNA: TGCGCCAGCAGCTTTATGGAGGAGGTTCCCGGGGAGCTGTTTTTT. It yields the protein CASSFMEEVPGELFF.

The genes are TRBV30 and TRBJ2-1, with D unresolved. This CDR3 has 13 amino acids. The V end lost 0 bases, the J end lost 4 bases, and 7 bases lay between the germline ends. The germline V gene encodes CDR1 GTSNPN and CDR2 SVGIG (reference sequence). This CDR3 is CAWSVVRYNEQFF. The DNA for the CDR3 is TGTGCCTGGAGTGTCGTCCGTTACAATGAGCAGTTCTTC.

V gene TRBV20-1 combines with J gene TRBJ1-3; possibly TRBD1 for D (6 bases). CDR3 length: 17 residues. Per germline, CDR1 DFQATT and CDR2 SNEGSKA (reference sequence). Between the trimmed V and J ends, which lost 1 base and 0 bases, there was a span of 16 bases. CDR3 amino acids: CSARVSDRPSSGNTIYF. Here the CDR3 DNA reads TGCAGTGCTAGAGTTTCAGACAGGCCGAGCTCTGGAAACACCATATATTTT.

The J gene is TRBJ1-2, the V gene TRBV7-9, with D possibly TRBD1 on 5 matching bases. From germline, CDR1 is SEHNR and CDR2 FQNEAQ (reference sequence). This CDR3 spans 14 amino acids. Between the trimmed V and J ends, which lost 4 bases and 8 bases, there was a span of 17 bases. In DNA form, the CDR3 reads TGTGCCAGCAGCTACGGGACGGCTATTTTAGGCTACACCTTC. It codes for CASSYGTAILGYTF.

The table lists this clonotype with a few counts. J is TRBJ2-1 and V is TRBV6-6; TRBD2 agrees at 8 bases. Germline assignment: CDR1 MNHNY and CDR2 SVGAGI (reference sequence). V was pared by 9 bases and J by 6 bases, with 4 bases of the junction left unmatched. The CDR3 has 12 amino acids. This chain's CDR3 is CASGLAVNEQFF. The CDR3 nucleotides are TGTGCCAGTGGACTAGCTGTCAATGAGCAGTTCTTC.

This clonotype was recorded at least ten times. The chain couples TRBV11-2 to TRBJ1-2; 11 nucleotides align to TRBD1. CDR1 is SGHAT, CDR2 FQNNGV, per germline. This CDR3 has 14 amino acids. V lost 5 bases and J lost 4; bases outside the gene matches: 3. The CDR3 nucleotides read TGTGCCAGCAGCCGGGACAGGGGGGGCTATGGCTACACCTTC. Translation: CASSRDRGGYGYTF. Full variable domain (outside the CDR3, taken from reference TRBV11-2 and TRBJ1-2): EAGVAQSPRYKIIEKRQSVAFWCNPISGHATLYWYQQILGQGPKLLIQFQNNGVVDDSQLPKDRFSAERLKGVDSTLKIQPAKLEDSAVYLCASSRDRGGYGYTFGSGTRLTVV.

In its sample, this clonotype was seen a few times. V and J are TRBV4-1 and TRBJ1-2; D not resolved. The CDR3 has 14 residues. Germline-derived CDR1 and CDR2 are MGHRA and YSYEKL. V lost 1 base, J lost 2 bases, and 8 bases lay in between. The CDR3 DNA reads TGCGCCAGCAGCCAAGTGGGCCAAAACTATGGCTACACCTTC. Amino acid sequence: CASSQVGQNYGYTF.

CDR3 sequence (DNA): TGTGCCAGCAGCATCCGACTTAGCGGGCTAAAACAAGAGACCCAGTACTTC. The encoded protein is CASSIRLSGLKQETQYF. This chain uses TRBV5-6 with TRBJ2-5, with 7 nucleotides matching TRBD2. Trimming cost V 4 bases and J 2 bases; bases outside gene matches: 14. This CDR3 region has 17 residues. CDR1 is SGHDT, CDR2 YYEEEE, per germline.

The chain combines TRBV6-2 or TRBV6-3 with TRBJ2-3; D perhaps matches TRBD1 (6 bases). The CDR3 is 17 residues long. Germline CDR1 and CDR2: MNHEY and SVGEGT. V dropped 2 bases and J dropped 2 bases, with 17 bases sitting between them. The CDR3 DNA is TGTGCCAGCAGTTACACCCCACAGGGACGGTACACAGATACGCAGTATTTT. It codes for CASSYTPQGRYTDTQYF.

This clonotype showed up just a few times. V gene TRBV7-9 combines with J gene TRBJ2-1; TRBD2 aligns across 12 bases. The CDR3 length is 16 residues. The J segment lost 9 bases and the V segment lost 5 bases, leaving 11 bases of the junction unmatched. Germline loops: CDR1 SEHNR, CDR2 FQNEAQ (reference sequence). DNA for the CDR3: TGTGCCAGCAGCCCGCTAGCGGGAGGGCAGCTTGGTGAGCAGTTCTTC. Its protein product is CASSPLAGGQLGEQFF.

The chain couples TRBV18 to TRBJ1-2; D might be TRBD1 (6 bases). CDR1 KGHSH and CDR2 LQKENI come from the germline V gene. The CDR3 loop spans 13 amino acids. V lost 3 bases and J 4 bases, leaving 9 bases between the germline ends. The CDR3, as DNA: TGTGCCAGCTCACCGGACAGAACCTATGGCTACACCTTC. As protein: CASSPDRTYGYTF.

Only a few counts were recorded for this clonotype. The chain links TRBV15 to TRBJ2-1, with D perhaps TRBD1 (6 bases). V was clipped by 0 bases and J by 5 bases, with 11 bases between them. Germline-derived CDR1 and CDR2 are LNHNV and YYDKDF (reference sequence). The CDR3 is 15 amino acids. This CDR3 reads CATSREKGVHNEQFF. In DNA, the CDR3 is TGTGCCACCAGCAGAGAAAAGGGGGTCCACAATGAGCAGTTCTTC.

This chain connects TRBV6-5 to TRBJ2-3, with D unresolved. With 6 bases removed from V and 4 bases from J, the gap between germline ends came to 11 bases. The CDR3 is 13 amino acids. The V gene's germline CDR1 is MNHEY and CDR2 SVGAGI. CDR3 DNA sequence: TGTGCCAGCAGGGCCGGATGGGCAGATACGCAGTATTTT. Translation: CASRAGWADTQYF.

A few counts support this clonotype. The V and J genes are TRBV4-1 and TRBJ2-7, with D perhaps TRBD2 (6 bases). CDR3 length equals 15 residues. The germline CDR1 and CDR2 sequences are MGHRA and YSYEKL. The germline V and J ends were trimmed by 0 bases and 3 bases, with 12 bases remaining between them. This chain's CDR3 is CASSQDRRGGYEQYF. Written as DNA, the CDR3 is TGCGCCAGCAGCCAAGATCGGAGGGGAGGCTACGAGCAGTACTTC.

This clonotype showed up just a few times. The gene calls are TRBV6-4 and TRBJ2-1; 8 bases map to TRBD2. The CDR3 contains 15 residues. Trimming took 3 bases from V and 10 from J; bases not matched to a gene: 11. From germline, CDR1 is MRHNA and CDR2 SNTAGT. The CDR3 nucleotides read TGTGCCAGCAGTGAACCTAGGCGTACTAGCGGAGAGCAGTTCTTC. Protein: CASSEPRRTSGEQFF.

The chain recombines TRBV15 with TRBJ2-1; D might be TRBD2 (5 bases). V gave up 5 bases and J gave up 7 bases, with 9 bases separating them. CDR1 is LNHNV and CDR2 is YYDKDF in the germline V gene (reference sequence). The CDR3 sequence is 12 residues long. CDR3 nucleotides: TGTGCCACCAGCCCCCCGGGAAATGAGCAGTTCTTC. Translating it yields CATSPPGNEQFF.